This T cell receptor beta chain was profiled in a study of blood T cell repertoires in COVID-19. Germline CDR1 is LGHNA and CDR2 is YSLEER. The CDR3 has 16 amino acids. Between the trimmed V and J ends, which lost 0 bases and 7 bases, there was a span of 15 bases. Sequenced by immunoSEQ multiplex PCR; TCRdb stores in-frame clones only, minus some. The sample has roughly 250,000 clones, 88% seen once. Researchers sorted participants into cohorts using their self-reported clinical history. The origin of this receptor is a woman aged 45 to 65 who had recovered from COVID-19. Sequencing was done on a sample of PBMCs or T cells enriched from blood (not recorded which). The genes are TRBV4-3 and TRBJ1-4; unclear D gene. CDR3 region: CASSQDVRSRSEKLFF. DNA for the CDR3: TGCGCCAGCAGCCAAGACGTTAGGAGCCGGAGTGAAAAACTGTTTTTT.